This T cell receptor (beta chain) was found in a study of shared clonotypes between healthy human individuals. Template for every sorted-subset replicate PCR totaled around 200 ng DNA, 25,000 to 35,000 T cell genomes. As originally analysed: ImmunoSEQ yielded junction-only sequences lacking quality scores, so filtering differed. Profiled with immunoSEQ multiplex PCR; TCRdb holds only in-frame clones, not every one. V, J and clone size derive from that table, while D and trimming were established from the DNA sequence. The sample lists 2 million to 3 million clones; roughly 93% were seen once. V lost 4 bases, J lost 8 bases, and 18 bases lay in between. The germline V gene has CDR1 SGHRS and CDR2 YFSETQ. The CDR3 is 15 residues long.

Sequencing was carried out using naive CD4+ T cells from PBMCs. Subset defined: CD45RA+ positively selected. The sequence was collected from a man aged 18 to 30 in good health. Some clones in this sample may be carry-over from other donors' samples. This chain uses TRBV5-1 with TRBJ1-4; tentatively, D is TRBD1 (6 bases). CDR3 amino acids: CASSPGGGLGEKLFF. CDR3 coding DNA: TGCGCCAGCAGCCCGGGTGGGGGGCTAGGCGAAAAACTGTTTTTT.